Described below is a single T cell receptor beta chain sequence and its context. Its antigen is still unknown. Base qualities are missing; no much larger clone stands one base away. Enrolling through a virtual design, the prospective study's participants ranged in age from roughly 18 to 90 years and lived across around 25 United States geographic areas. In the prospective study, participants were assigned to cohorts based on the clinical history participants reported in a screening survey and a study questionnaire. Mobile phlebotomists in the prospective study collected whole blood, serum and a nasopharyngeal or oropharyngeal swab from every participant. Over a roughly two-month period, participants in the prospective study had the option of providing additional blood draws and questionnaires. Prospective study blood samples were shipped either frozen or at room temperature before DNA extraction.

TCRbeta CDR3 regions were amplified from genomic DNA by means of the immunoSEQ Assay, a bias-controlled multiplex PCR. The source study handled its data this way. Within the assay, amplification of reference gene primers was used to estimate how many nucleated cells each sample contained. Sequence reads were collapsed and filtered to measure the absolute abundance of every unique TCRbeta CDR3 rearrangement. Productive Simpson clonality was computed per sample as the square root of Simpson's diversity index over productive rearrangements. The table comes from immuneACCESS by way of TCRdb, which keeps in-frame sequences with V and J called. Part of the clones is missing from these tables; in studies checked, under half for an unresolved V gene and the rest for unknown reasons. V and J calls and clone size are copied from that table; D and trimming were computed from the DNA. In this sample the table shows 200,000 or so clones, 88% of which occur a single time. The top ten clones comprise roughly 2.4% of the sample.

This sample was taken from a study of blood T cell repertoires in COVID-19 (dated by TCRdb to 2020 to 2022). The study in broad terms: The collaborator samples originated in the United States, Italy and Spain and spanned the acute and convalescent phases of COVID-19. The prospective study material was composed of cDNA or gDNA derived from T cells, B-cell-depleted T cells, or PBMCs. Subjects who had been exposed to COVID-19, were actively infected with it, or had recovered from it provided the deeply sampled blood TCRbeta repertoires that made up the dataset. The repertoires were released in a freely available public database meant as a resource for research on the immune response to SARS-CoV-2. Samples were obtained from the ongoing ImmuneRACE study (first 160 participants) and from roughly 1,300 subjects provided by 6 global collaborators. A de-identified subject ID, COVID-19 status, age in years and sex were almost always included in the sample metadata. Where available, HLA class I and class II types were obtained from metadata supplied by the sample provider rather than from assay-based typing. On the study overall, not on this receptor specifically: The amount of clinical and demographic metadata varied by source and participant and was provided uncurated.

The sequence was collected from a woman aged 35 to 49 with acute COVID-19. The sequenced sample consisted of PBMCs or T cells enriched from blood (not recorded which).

The CDR3 has the sequence CASRSGTGELFF. The DNA sequence follows: TGTGCCAGCAGATCCGGGACCGGGGAGCTGTTTTTT. The rearranged segments are TRBV6-5 and TRBJ2-2, with the D gene not confidently named. The germline V gene provides CDR1 MNHEY and CDR2 SVGAGI. The junction shows trimming of 6 bases on V and 5 bases on J, plus 7 bases between the germline ends. The CDR3 has 12 amino acids, counting the end cysteine and phenylalanine. Here the CDR3 DNA is all that survives: 36 bases in frame from base 1.